The next 22 T cell receptor beta chains were all read from a single sample in a study of CD8 T cells in ankylosing spondylitis. TCRdb ran MiXCR on the 5' RACE reads and lists one entry per CDR3 protein. The sample shows 200,000 to 250,000 distinct CDR3 sequences, roughly 26% of them seen only once. Sequenced: blood, either unsorted or a sorted T cell fraction (not recorded which). The source is a male donor with ankylosing spondylitis or in good health (not recorded which).

This clonotype was observed a single time. This chain uses TRBV7-8 with TRBJ1-1, with TRBD1 identical over 11 bases. CDR1 is SGHVS and CDR2 is FQNEAQ in the germline V gene. The ends lost 3 bases at V and 4 bases at J; junction bases unmatched: 4. This CDR3 region has 15 residues. The CDR3: CASSFAGTGGTEAFF. The CDR3 DNA is TGTGCCAGCAGCTTCGCCGGGACAGGGGGCACTGAAGCTTTCTTT.

This clonotype showed up many times. The chain uses TRBV3-1 and TRBJ2-1; 12 bases are a match to TRBD2. The junction had 3 bases not matched to a gene; V was cut back by 4 bases and J by 2 bases. The CDR3 totals 16 residues. CDR1 LGHDT and CDR2 YNNKEL come from the germline V gene (reference sequence). CDR3 coding DNA: TGTGCCAGCAGCCCTTGGACTAGCGGGGCCTACAATGAGCAGTTCTTC. Translation gives CASSPWTSGAYNEQFF.

The rearrangement links TRBV7-6 to TRBJ2-7; D is unclear. This CDR3 spans 14 amino acids. The V gene's germline CDR1 is SGHVS and CDR2 FNYEAQ. The V gene lost 0 bases and the J gene lost 6 bases, with 12 bases spanning the gap. CDR3 nucleotides: TGTGCCAGCAGCTTAGCGCGTTCGGCGCGCGAGCAGTACTTC. As protein: CASSLARSAREQYF.

This clonotype has ten or more counts. This chain links TRBV5-1 with TRBJ2-3; D not resolved. Trimming cost V 0 bases and J 1 base, with 6 bases left between them. CDR1 SGHRS and CDR2 YFSETQ come from the germline V gene. The CDR3 is 14 residues long. In DNA, the CDR3 is TGCGCCAGCAGCTTGGGTGAAGGCACAGATACGCAGTATTTT. As protein: CASSLGEGTDTQYF.

The table lists this clonotype with many counts. CDR3 residues: CASSREGESYNEQFF. CDR3 bases: TGTGCCAGCAGCCGAGAGGGGGAATCCTACAATGAGCAGTTCTTC. The V and J genes are TRBV9 and TRBJ2-1; D possibly corresponds to TRBD1 (6 bases). Per the germline V gene, CDR1 is SGDLS and CDR2 is YYNGEE. The V and J ends lost 4 bases and 1 base respectively, with 12 bases between them. CDR3 length equals 15 residues.

This clonotype was observed many times. The V gene is TRBV5-1, the J gene TRBJ2-2; 9 bases map to TRBD1. The CDR3 runs 17 residues. The V gene end was trimmed by 0 bases and the J gene end by 5 bases; junction bases not matched to a gene: 8. Germline V gene sequence: CDR1 SGHRS, CDR2 YFSETQ. This chain's CDR3 is CASSLGTGASRTGELFF. The CDR3, as DNA: TGCGCCAGCAGCTTGGGGACAGGGGCCTCGAGGACCGGGGAGCTGTTTTTT.

The chain recombines TRBV20-1 with TRBJ2-3, with 10 bases fitting TRBD2. V gave up 6 bases and J gave up 3 bases; unmatched junction bases: 12. Per the germline V gene, CDR1 is DFQATT and CDR2 is SNEGSKA (reference sequence). The CDR3 runs 16 residues. CDR3 sequence: CSAPAGGTSRTDTQYF. As DNA, the CDR3 is TGCAGTGCACCAGCGGGAGGGACCAGTCGAACAGATACGCAGTATTTT.

This clonotype has ten or more counts. The chain uses TRBV29-1 and TRBJ1-4, with D tentatively TRBD1 (5 bases). CDR3 size: 16 residues. V dropped 5 bases and J dropped 7 bases, with 23 bases sitting between them. Looked up from germline, CDR1 is SQVTM and CDR2 is ANQGSEA. The CDR3 region has the DNA TGCAGCGTTAGAGACAGCGGACGGCGCAAATCTGAAAAACTGTTTTTT. Its protein is CSVRDSGRRKSEKLFF.

There are a few counts of this clonotype. V usage is TRBV27 and J usage is TRBJ2-3, with no clear D. The V end was cut by 0 bases, the J end by 9 bases, with 10 bases between. The CDR3 is made up of 13 amino acids. The germline CDR1 and CDR2 sequences are MNHEY and SMNVEV (reference sequence). The CDR3 region has the DNA TGTGCCAGCAGTTTATCGAACCCCGCAACGCAGTATTTT. It is translated as CASSLSNPATQYF.

The chain employs TRBV5-6 and TRBJ2-7, with no clear D. V lost 0 bases and J lost 3, with 10 bases in between. The CDR3 contains 14 residues. Germline V lookup: CDR1 SGHDT, CDR2 YYEEEE. DNA of the CDR3: TGTGCCAGCAGCTTGGGGCCTGCCGGCTACGAGCAGTACTTC. This codes for CASSLGPAGYEQYF.

This clonotype showed up many times. The CDR3 sequence: CSARDRRGSTDNSPLHF. The DNA for the CDR3 is TGCAGTGCTAGAGATCGGAGGGGAAGCACGGATAATTCACCCCTCCACTTT. The chain has TRBV20-1 and TRBJ1-6; maybe TRBD1 (5 bases). The germline V gene encodes CDR1 DFQATT and CDR2 SNEGSKA (reference sequence). The CDR3 runs to 17 residues. V lost 0 bases and J lost 5, with 17 bases in between.

This clonotype was observed many times. The chain has TRBV12-3 or TRBV12-4 and TRBJ2-3, with D possibly TRBD2 on 6 matching bases. V lost 6 bases to trimming and J lost 0 bases, with 16 bases between them. The CDR3 covers 16 residues. CDR3 in DNA: TGTGCCAGCAGAGGACGGGGAGGCCTTAGCACAGATACGCAGTATTTT. It codes for CASRGRGGLSTDTQYF.

V gene TRBV4-2 combines with J gene TRBJ1-2; 10 bases match TRBD1. V trimming: 4 bases; J trimming: 4 bases; junction bases outside the gene matches: 6. Germline CDR1 reads LGHNA; CDR2 reads YNFKEQ. This CDR3 contains 15 residues. In DNA, the CDR3 is TGTGCCAGCAGCCCGGGACAGGGGCAGGTCTATGGCTACACCTTC. Translating gives CASSPGQGQVYGYTF.

This CDR3 is CASSLAGSRSDTQYF. DNA of the CDR3: TGTGCCAGCAGCTTAGCGGGCTCCAGATCAGATACGCAGTATTTT. J is TRBJ2-3 and V is TRBV7-6; D gene uncertain. CDR1 and CDR2 (germline): SGHVS, FNYEAQ. CDR3 length: 15 residues. V lost 0 bases and J lost 4, with 11 bases in between. Filled out from reference TRBV7-6 and TRBJ2-3, the complete variable domain reads GAGVSQSPRYKVTKRGQDVALRCDPISGHVSLYWYRQALGQGPEFLTYFNYEAQQDKSGLPNDRFSAERPEGSISTLTIQRTEQRDSAMYRCASSLAGSRSDTQYFGPGTRLTVL.

About this clonotype itself: Sequence at one end of the junction differs from germline and may be a read error. This chain joins TRBV6-4 and TRBJ2-1, with a possible D match to TRBD2 (6 bases). CDR3 length: 14 residues. The germline gives CDR1 MRHNA, CDR2 SNTAGT. The chain's CDR3 is CASSKTGAYNEQFF. The CDR3 bases are TGTGCCAGCAGCAAGACGGGAGCCTATAATGAGCAGTTCTTC.

Many counts were recorded for this clonotype. The V and J genes are TRBV29-1 and TRBJ2-2; D gene uncertain. The CDR3 sequence is 14 residues long. From germline, CDR1 is SQVTM and CDR2 ANQGSEA. V shed 3 bases and J shed 1 base, with 9 bases lying between them. The DNA of the CDR3 is TGCAGCGTTGAGGGCAGCTTGAACACCGGGGAGCTGTTTTTT. It codes for CSVEGSLNTGELFF.

This clonotype has just a few counts. This chain uses TRBV6-5 with TRBJ2-7; no firm D call. Trimming pared 2 bases from V and 0 bases from J, leaving 14 bases between. This CDR3 is built from 16 residues. Per the germline V gene, CDR1 is MNHEY and CDR2 is SVGAGI. The CDR3 spells CASSYGVYSDSYEQYF. Written as DNA, the CDR3 is TGTGCCAGCAGTTACGGGGTGTACTCAGACTCCTACGAGCAGTACTTC.

V usage is TRBV20-1 and J usage is TRBJ1-6; tentative D call: TRBD1 (5 bases). The V end lost 3 bases, the J end lost 5 bases, and 11 bases lay between the germline ends. The CDR3 contains 14 residues. Germline CDR1 and CDR2: DFQATT and SNEGSKA (reference sequence). The DNA for the CDR3 is TGCAGTGCTAGGAAGGGGTCGGATAATTCACCCCTCCACTTT. Its protein product is CSARKGSDNSPLHF.

In this sample, this clonotype turned up many times. The chain joins TRBV6-6 to TRBJ1-1; TRBD1 is a possible D gene (5 bases). CDR1 and CDR2 from the germline V gene are MNHNY and SVGAGI (reference sequence). This CDR3 comprises 13 residues. Deletions cut 2 bases from V and 4 bases from J, with 8 bases between. CDR3 sequence reads: CASSYRTPTEAFF. The CDR3 bases are TGTGCCAGCAGTTACCGGACACCCACTGAAGCTTTCTTT.

This clonotype was picked up one time. The chain carries TRBV20-1 and TRBJ2-7; 8 bases agree with TRBD2. From germline, CDR1 is DFQATT and CDR2 SNEGSKA (reference sequence). Trimming at V came to 3 bases and at J to 2 bases, leaving 9 bases not matched to a gene. The CDR3 is 15 amino acids. The CDR3 here is CSARVPLGRAYEQYF. DNA for the CDR3: TGCAGTGCTAGGGTCCCCCTCGGGAGGGCCTACGAGCAGTACTTC.

This clonotype was observed a few times. The chain combines TRBV2 with TRBJ2-7; 13 nucleotides agree with TRBD2. Germline V gives CDR1 SNHLY, CDR2 FYNNEI. V gave up 8 bases and J gave up 7 bases; unmatched junction bases: 11. The CDR3 runs to 15 residues. CDR3 region: CASSKRTSGGGEQYF. The CDR3 DNA sequence: TGTGCCAGCTCAAAGCGGACTAGCGGGGGCGGGGAGCAGTACTTC.

This clonotype turned up a few times. This chain links TRBV13 with TRBJ2-7, with 7 bases fitting TRBD1. The germline CDR1 and CDR2 sequences are PRHDT and FYEKMQ (reference sequence). The trim removed 5 bases at V and 3 bases at J, leaving 7 bases unmatched. The CDR3 length is 14 residues. The CDR3: CASSTRTGSYEQYF. As DNA, the CDR3 is TGTGCCAGCAGCACGAGGACAGGTAGCTACGAGCAGTACTTC.